One T cell receptor beta chain is described in this entry. The antigen is undetermined. J gave up 5 bases and V 6 bases, and 11 bases lay outside the gene matches. This CDR3 is built from 16 residues. Per germline, CDR1 LNHDA and CDR2 SQIVND (reference sequence). These data originate in a study of resident and recirculating memory T cells in vitiligo. Study summary: Shave-biopsy epidermis from lesional and nonlesional skin was sequenced alongside PBMCs.

Stable vitiligo meant no lesion change over the previous 6 months. Findings of the study overall: No unique dominant TCR clone was found in vitiligo lesions.

TCRdb keeps only in-frame clones here, not all; method: immunoSEQ multiplex PCR. Of tens of thousands of clones listed, about 90% are singletons. This receptor was taken from a male donor with vitiligo. The V and J genes are TRBV19 and TRBJ1-5, with 9 bases aligning to TRBD1. The sequencing input was blood. This chain's CDR3 is CASSTDRGPRDQPQHF. The CDR3 coding sequence is TGTGCCAGTAGCACGGACAGGGGACCTCGTGATCAGCCCCAGCATTTT.